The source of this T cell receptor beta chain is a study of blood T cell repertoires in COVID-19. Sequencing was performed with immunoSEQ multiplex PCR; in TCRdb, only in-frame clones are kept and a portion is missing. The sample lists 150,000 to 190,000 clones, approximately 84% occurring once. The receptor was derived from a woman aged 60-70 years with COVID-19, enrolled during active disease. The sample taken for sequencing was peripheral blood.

This CDR3 reads CASSVEADRGGYGYTF. CDR3 nucleotide sequence: TGTGCCAGCAGCGTAGAAGCCGACAGGGGAGGCTATGGCTACACCTTC. The V and J genes are TRBV9 and TRBJ1-2; 8 positions agree with TRBD1. The ends lost 0 bases at V and 4 bases at J; junction bases unmatched: 8. The CDR3 has 16 residues. CDR1 and CDR2 (germline): SGDLS, YYNGEE.